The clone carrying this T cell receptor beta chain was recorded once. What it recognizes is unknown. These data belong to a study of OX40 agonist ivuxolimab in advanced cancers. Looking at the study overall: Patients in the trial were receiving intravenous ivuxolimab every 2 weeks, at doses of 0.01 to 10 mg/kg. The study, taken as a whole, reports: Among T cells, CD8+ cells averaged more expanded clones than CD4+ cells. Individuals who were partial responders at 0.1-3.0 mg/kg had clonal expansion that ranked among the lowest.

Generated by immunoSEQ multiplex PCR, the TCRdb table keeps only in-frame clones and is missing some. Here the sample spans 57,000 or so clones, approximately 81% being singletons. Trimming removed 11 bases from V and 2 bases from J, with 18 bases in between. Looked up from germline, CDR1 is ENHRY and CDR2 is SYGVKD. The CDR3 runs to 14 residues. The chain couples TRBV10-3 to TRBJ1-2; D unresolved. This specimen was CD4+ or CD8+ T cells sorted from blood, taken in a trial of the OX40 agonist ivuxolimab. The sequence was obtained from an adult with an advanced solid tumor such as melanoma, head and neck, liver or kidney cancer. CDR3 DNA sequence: TGTGCCGTCCTACAACCGGGTGAAAACTATGGCTACACCTTC. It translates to CAVLQPGENYGYTF.